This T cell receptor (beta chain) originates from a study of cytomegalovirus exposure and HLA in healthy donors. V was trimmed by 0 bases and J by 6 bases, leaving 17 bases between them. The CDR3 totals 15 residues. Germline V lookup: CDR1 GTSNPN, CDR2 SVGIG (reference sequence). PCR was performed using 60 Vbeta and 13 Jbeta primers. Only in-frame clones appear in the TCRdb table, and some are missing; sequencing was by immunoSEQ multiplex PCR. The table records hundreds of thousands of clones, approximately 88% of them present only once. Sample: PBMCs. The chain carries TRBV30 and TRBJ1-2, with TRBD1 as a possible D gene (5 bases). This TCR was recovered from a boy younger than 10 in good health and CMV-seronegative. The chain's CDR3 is CAWSVLPSGGDGYTF. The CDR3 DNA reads TGTGCCTGGAGTGTACTTCCCTCTGGGGGGGATGGCTACACCTTC.